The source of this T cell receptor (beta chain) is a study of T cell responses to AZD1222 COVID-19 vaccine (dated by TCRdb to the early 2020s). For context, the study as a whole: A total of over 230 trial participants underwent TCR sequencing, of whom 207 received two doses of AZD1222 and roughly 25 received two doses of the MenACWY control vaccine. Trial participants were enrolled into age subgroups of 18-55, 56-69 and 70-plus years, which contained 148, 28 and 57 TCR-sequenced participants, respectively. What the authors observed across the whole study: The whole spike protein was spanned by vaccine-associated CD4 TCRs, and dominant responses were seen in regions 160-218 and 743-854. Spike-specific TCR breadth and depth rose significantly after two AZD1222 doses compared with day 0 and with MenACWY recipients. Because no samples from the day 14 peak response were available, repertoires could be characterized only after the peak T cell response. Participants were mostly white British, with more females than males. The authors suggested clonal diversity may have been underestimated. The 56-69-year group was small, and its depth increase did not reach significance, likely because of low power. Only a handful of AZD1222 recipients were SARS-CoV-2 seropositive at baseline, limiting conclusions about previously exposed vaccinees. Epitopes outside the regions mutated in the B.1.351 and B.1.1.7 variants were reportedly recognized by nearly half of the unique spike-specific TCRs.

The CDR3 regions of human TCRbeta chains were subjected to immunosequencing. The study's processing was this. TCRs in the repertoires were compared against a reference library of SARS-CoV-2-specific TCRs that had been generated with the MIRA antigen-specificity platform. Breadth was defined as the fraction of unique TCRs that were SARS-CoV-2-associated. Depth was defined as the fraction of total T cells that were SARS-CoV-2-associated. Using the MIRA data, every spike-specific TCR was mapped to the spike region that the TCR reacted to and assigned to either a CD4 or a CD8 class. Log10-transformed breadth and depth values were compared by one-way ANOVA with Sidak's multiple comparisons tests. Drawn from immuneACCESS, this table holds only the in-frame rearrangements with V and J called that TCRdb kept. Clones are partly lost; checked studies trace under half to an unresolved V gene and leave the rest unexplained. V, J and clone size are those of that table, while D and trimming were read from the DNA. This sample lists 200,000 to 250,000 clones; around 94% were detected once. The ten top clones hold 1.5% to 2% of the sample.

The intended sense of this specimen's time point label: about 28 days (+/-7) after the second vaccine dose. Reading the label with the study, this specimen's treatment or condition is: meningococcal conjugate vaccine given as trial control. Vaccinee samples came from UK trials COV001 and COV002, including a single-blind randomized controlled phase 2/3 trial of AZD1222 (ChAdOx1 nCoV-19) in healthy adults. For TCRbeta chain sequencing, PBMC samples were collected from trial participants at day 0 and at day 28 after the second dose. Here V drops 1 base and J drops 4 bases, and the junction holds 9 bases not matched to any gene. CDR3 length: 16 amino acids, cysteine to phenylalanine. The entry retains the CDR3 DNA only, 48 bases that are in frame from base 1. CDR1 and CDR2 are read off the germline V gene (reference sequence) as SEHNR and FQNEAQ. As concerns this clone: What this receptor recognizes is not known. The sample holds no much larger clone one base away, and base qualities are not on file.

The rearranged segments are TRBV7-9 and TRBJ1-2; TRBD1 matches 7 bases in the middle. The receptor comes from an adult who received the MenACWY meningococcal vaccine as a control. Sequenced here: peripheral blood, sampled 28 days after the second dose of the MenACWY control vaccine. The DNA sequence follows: TGTGCCAGCAGCTTAGGGGACAGACCGTTTCTCTATGGCTACACCTTC. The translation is CASSLGDRPFLYGYTF. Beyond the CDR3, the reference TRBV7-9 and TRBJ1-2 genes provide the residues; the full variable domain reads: DTGVSQNPRHKITKRGQNVTFRCDPISEHNRLYWYRQTLGQGPEFLTYFQNEAQLEKSRLLSDRFSAERPKGSFSTLEIQRTEQGDSAMYLCASSLGDRPFLYGYTFGSGTRLTVV.